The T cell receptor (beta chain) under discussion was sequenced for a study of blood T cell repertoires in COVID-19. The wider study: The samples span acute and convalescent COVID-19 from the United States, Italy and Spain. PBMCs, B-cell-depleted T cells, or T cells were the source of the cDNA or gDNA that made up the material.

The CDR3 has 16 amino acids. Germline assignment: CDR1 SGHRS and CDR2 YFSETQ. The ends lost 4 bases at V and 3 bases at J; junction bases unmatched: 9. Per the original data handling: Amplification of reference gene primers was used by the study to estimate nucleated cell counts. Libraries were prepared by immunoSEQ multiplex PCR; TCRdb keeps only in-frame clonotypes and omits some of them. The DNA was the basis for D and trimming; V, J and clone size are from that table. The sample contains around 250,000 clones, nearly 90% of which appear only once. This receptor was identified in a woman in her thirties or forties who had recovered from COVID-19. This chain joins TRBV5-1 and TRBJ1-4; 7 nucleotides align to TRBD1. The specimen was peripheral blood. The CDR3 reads CASSRSGGAANEKLFF. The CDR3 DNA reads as TGCGCCAGCAGCCGATCAGGGGGTGCGGCTAATGAAAAACTGTTTTTT.